The 7 T cell receptor beta chains presented below share a single source sample, sequenced in a study of CD8 T cells in ankylosing spondylitis. Via MiXCR, TCRdb re-called the 5' RACE reads, giving one row per CDR3 protein. Of around 88,000 distinct CDR3 sequences detected, around 10% appear once; the ten largest clones hold about 4.6%. Input material: blood, either unsorted or a sorted T cell fraction (not recorded which). All receptors derive from a male donor with ankylosing spondylitis or in good health (not recorded which).

This clonotype occurred many times. V is TRBV5-5 and J is TRBJ1-5; D not resolved. This CDR3 spans 14 amino acids. The V gene lost 4 bases and the J gene lost 2 bases, with 10 bases spanning the gap. Germline CDR1 SGHKS, CDR2 YYEKEE (reference sequence). In DNA form, the CDR3 reads TGTGCCAGCAGCCCCCCGGGTGGCAATCAGCCCCAGCATTTT. This translates into CASSPPGGNQPQHF.

This clonotype was seen ten or more times. The rearrangement uses TRBV21-1 and TRBJ1-5; TRBD1 is taken as the D call from the table, unchecked against the DNA. TRBV21-1 represents a pseudogene. This CDR3 region has 17 residues. The CDR3 here is CASTGVGGVRGNQPQHF. The CDR3, as DNA: TGTGCCAGCACCGGGGTTGGGGGAGTTAGGGGCAATCAGCCCCAGCATTTT.

This clonotype appeared many times. This chain joins TRBV4-2 and TRBJ2-7; D unresolved. Looked up from germline, CDR1 is LGHNA and CDR2 is YNFKEQ. The CDR3 is made up of 12 amino acids. Trimming took off 3 bases at V and 5 bases at J, with 8 bases between the two ends. CDR3 protein: CASSQTPDEQYF. The CDR3 nucleotides are TGTGCCAGCAGCCAGACTCCGGACGAGCAGTACTTC.

This clonotype was seen only a few times. The genes are TRBV14 and TRBJ2-5; a weak D match, TRBD1 (6 bases). CDR1 is SGHDN and CDR2 is FVKESK in the germline V gene. Trimming took 5 bases from V and 4 from J, leaving 11 bases between them. The length of the CDR3 is 13 residues. CDR3 sequence: CASSSQGIETQYF. The CDR3 coding sequence is TGTGCCAGCAGCTCCCAGGGGATAGAGACCCAGTACTTC.

Many counts were recorded for this clonotype. The V gene is TRBV4-2, the J gene TRBJ1-1, with 8 bases identical to TRBD1. The CDR3 consists of 15 residues. V dropped 5 bases and J dropped 2; count of bases not matched to a gene: 7. Germline lookup yields CDR1 LGHNA and CDR2 YNFKEQ. The CDR3 spells CASSTKTGVNTEAFF. The CDR3 nucleotides are TGTGCCAGCAGCACAAAGACAGGGGTTAACACTGAAGCTTTCTTT.

This clonotype was counted a few times. J is TRBJ2-3 and V is TRBV20-1; TRBD2 agrees at 8 bases. Per the germline V gene, CDR1 is DFQATT and CDR2 is SNEGSKA (reference sequence). The CDR3 sequence is 15 residues long. The V and J ends lost 5 bases and 2 bases, in that order; junction bases with no gene match: 9. In DNA, the CDR3 is TGCAGTGCTGAGATGACTAGCGTACTCACAGATACGCAGTATTTT. Its translation is CSAEMTSVLTDTQYF.

This clonotype was counted at least ten times. The chain carries TRBV28 and TRBJ1-4; tentatively, D is TRBD1 (5 bases). V was clipped by 6 bases and J by 6 bases, with 14 bases between them. The CDR3 contains 14 residues. Germline loops: CDR1 MDHEN, CDR2 SYDVKM. This CDR3 is CASRAGTGYEKLFF. The CDR3 bases are TGTGCCAGCAGAGCCGGGACGGGTTATGAAAAACTGTTTTTT.